The 23 T cell receptor beta chains given below trace back to one sample, sequenced in a study of blood T cell repertoires in COVID-19. The protocol was immunoSEQ multiplex PCR, while the TCRdb copy is restricted to in-frame clones and leaves out a portion. The sample holds 120,000 or so clones, around 87% seen once. Sequencing input: peripheral blood. These receptor sequences come from a man aged 45-65 years with acute or convalescent COVID-19.

V gene TRBV1 combines with J gene TRBJ2-4; the D call TRBD2 from the table was never checked on the DNA. TRBV1 is given as a pseudogene. The CDR3 is 21 amino acids. The CDR3 is CTSSQTPPGTTGKSTKNIQYF. CDR3 sequence (DNA): TGCACCAGCAGCCAAACCCCCCCCGGGACTACCGGGAAGAGTACCAAAAACATTCAGTACTTC.

This clone showed up just a few times. The genes are TRBV5-1 and TRBJ2-5; TRBD1 aligns across 7 bases. The CDR3 is 14 amino acids. Germline V gene data show CDR1 as SGHRS and CDR2 as YFSETQ. Trimming took 1 base from V and 2 from J; bases not matched to a gene: 2. The DNA for the CDR3 is TGCGCCAGCAGCTTGACAGGGGCACAAGAGACCCAGTACTTC. It encodes CASSLTGAQETQYF.

For the CDR3, the DNA is TGTGCCAGCAGTTTATCGCAGGGGGCGAAAAACATTCAGTACTTC. Translating gives CASSLSQGAKNIQYF. The chain has TRBV27 and TRBJ2-4; 8 bases fit TRBD1. In germline, CDR1 is MNHEY, CDR2 SMNVEV (reference sequence). The V segment lost 0 bases and the J segment 4 bases; nucleotides outside the gene matches: 2. The CDR3 runs to 15 residues.

The V gene is TRBV9, the J gene TRBJ1-4, with D possibly TRBD1 on 5 matching bases. Trimming left V 0 bases short and J 0 bases short, with 9 bases between. Germline V lookup: CDR1 SGDLS, CDR2 YYNGEE. The CDR3 consists of 16 residues. CDR3 nucleotide sequence: TGTGCCAGCAGCGTAGGGGGCACCCCAACTAATGAAAAACTGTTTTTT. Translation: CASSVGGTPTNEKLFF.

The CDR3 spells CASSHFFAVGVVDQPQHF. Written as DNA, the CDR3 is TGTGCCAGCAGCCACTTTTTTGCGGTAGGGGTTGTCGATCAGCCCCAGCATTTT. The chain uses TRBV14 and TRBJ1-5, with a weak D call TRBD1 (5 bases). V shed 3 bases and J shed 5 bases, with 23 bases lying between them. Looked up from germline, CDR1 is SGHDN and CDR2 is FVKESK. The CDR3 is made up of 18 amino acids.

The gene calls are TRBV19 and TRBJ1-2; weak D call: TRBD1 (6 bases). V was shortened by 2 bases and J by 4 bases, with 11 bases between the two germline ends. The germline V gene encodes CDR1 LNHDA and CDR2 SQIVND (reference sequence). The CDR3 spans 14 residues. CDR3 DNA: TGTGCCAGTAGTATACGTGAAGGGGGCTATGGCTACACCTTC. It translates to CASSIREGGYGYTF.

V is TRBV7-2 and J is TRBJ1-2, with a possible D match to TRBD1 (5 bases). V lost 3 bases, J lost 10 bases, and 9 bases lay in between. The CDR3 totals 11 residues. The germline gives CDR1 SGHTA, CDR2 FQGNSA. CDR3 nucleotides: TGTGCCAGCAGCTTTGACAGAGACTACACCTTC. This encodes CASSFDRDYTF.

The V call is TRBV14, the J call TRBJ2-7; no clear D gene. CDR3 length: 13 amino acids. The ends were cut back, 1 base at V and 3 bases at J, with 7 bases in the middle. CDR1 and CDR2 from the germline V gene are SGHDN and FVKESK. For the CDR3, the DNA is TGTGCCAGCAGCCAAGGGCTGATCTACGAGCAGTACTTC. It yields the protein CASSQGLIYEQYF.

This clone occurred a few times. J is TRBJ1-4 and V is TRBV20-1, with TRBD1 matching 7 bases. The CDR3 loop spans 11 amino acids. The germline V gene has CDR1 DFQATT and CDR2 SNEGSKA (reference sequence). V lost 5 bases, J lost 7 bases, and 1 base stayed unmatched. CDR3 in amino acids: CSARQGEKLFF. The CDR3 nucleotides are TGCAGTGCTCGACAGGGTGAAAAACTGTTTTTT.

The chain is built from TRBV21-1 and TRBJ2-7; the D segment call TRBD1 is taken from the table without a DNA check. TRBV21-1 is a pseudogene. CDR3 size: 15 residues. The CDR3 spells CASSAPGQSSYEQYF. The CDR3 bases are TGTGCCAGCAGCGCACCGGGACAGTCTTCCTACGAGCAGTACTTC.

This sequence joins TRBV7-2 and TRBJ1-1; TRBD1 matches 10 bases. Looked up from germline, CDR1 is SGHTA and CDR2 is FQGNSA. V shed 0 bases, J shed 10 bases, and the junction held 2 bases outside the gene matches. The CDR3 has 13 residues. This CDR3 is CASSLAGQGRAFF. The CDR3 DNA is TGTGCCAGCAGCTTAGCGGGACAGGGGAGAGCTTTCTTT.

V gene TRBV11-3 combines with J gene TRBJ2-1; TRBD2 matches at 8 bases. CDR1 SGHNT and CDR2 YENEEA come from the germline V gene. The trim removed 4 bases at V and 4 bases at J, leaving 9 bases unmatched. This CDR3 has 16 amino acids. CDR3 sequence: CASSSERETRYNEQFF. DNA of the CDR3: TGTGCCAGCAGCTCAGAGCGGGAGACGAGGTACAATGAGCAGTTCTTC.

The chain joins TRBV6-5 to TRBJ1-3, with D hard to call. The length of the CDR3 is 14 residues. Trimming took 5 bases from V and 2 from J, leaving 10 bases between them. CDR1 and CDR2 (germline): MNHEY, SVGAGI. CDR3 nucleotides: TGTGCCAGCAGTCGCGACAAGGCTGGAAACACCATATATTTT. This sequence encodes CASSRDKAGNTIYF.

The chain recombines TRBV11-2 with TRBJ1-5; D gene ambiguous. The CDR3 runs 14 residues. Trimming stripped 1 base from V and 2 bases from J, with 6 bases between. Germline CDR1 and CDR2: SGHAT and FQNNGV. The CDR3 region has the DNA TGTGCCAGCAGCTTAGCCAGTGGCAATCAGCCCCAGCATTTT. Translating gives CASSLASGNQPQHF. The whole variable domain, remainder taken from reference TRBV11-2 and TRBJ1-5, is EAGVAQSPRYKIIEKRQSVAFWCNPISGHATLYWYQQILGQGPKLLIQFQNNGVVDDSQLPKDRFSAERLKGVDSTLKIQPAKLEDSAVYLCASSLASGNQPQHFGDGTRLSIL.

The J gene is TRBJ2-7, the V gene TRBV5-1; TRBD2 is a possible D gene (6 bases). The CDR3 spans 13 residues. Per the germline V gene, CDR1 is SGHRS and CDR2 is YFSETQ. Trimming took off 8 bases at V and 5 bases at J, with 17 bases between the two ends. The CDR3 here is CASNEGLRNEQYF. CDR3 bases: TGCGCCAGTAATGAGGGACTCCGGAACGAGCAGTACTTC.

The chain links TRBV11-3 to TRBJ2-2; D possibly corresponds to TRBD2 (5 bases). V lost 2 bases and J lost 2, with 6 bases in between. The CDR3 consists of 14 residues. Per germline, CDR1 SGHNT and CDR2 YENEEA. The CDR3 loop reads CASSLLANTGELFF. The CDR3 nucleotides read TGTGCCAGCAGCTTACTAGCTAACACCGGGGAGCTGTTTTTT.

The rearrangement joins TRBV24-1 to TRBJ1-4; TRBD1 matches at 10 bases. V shed 9 bases, J shed 6 bases, and the junction held 6 bases outside the gene matches. The CDR3 is 14 amino acids. Germline CDR1 is KGHDR and CDR2 is SFDVKD. The CDR3 sequence is CATGRGTGDEKLFF. The CDR3 region has the DNA TGTGCCACCGGACGCGGGACAGGGGATGAAAAACTGTTTTTT.

The chain has TRBV3-1 (or the pseudogene TRBV3-2) and TRBJ2-7, with 9 bases aligning to TRBD2. Per germline, CDR1 LGHDT and CDR2 YNNKEL (reference sequence). The CDR3 length is 14 residues. With 5 bases clipped from V and 0 bases from J, the junction kept 2 bases outside the gene matches. This CDR3 reads CASSSGLASYEQYF. The DNA of the CDR3 is TGTGCCAGCAGCTCGGGACTAGCCTCCTACGAGCAGTACTTC.

The chain combines TRBV2 with TRBJ2-1; 9 bases are a match to TRBD1. The germline V gene encodes CDR1 SNHLY and CDR2 FYNNEI. The J segment lost 6 bases and the V segment lost 6 bases, leaving 15 bases of the junction unmatched. The CDR3 has 17 residues. In DNA form, the CDR3 reads TGTGCCAGCAGAAGGACAGGGGCCGGAATAACCTTCAATGAGCAGTTCTTC. It yields the protein CASRRTGAGITFNEQFF.

In its sample, this clone was seen once. The chain uses TRBV9 and TRBJ2-5; a weak D match, TRBD2 (6 bases). Germline loops: CDR1 SGDLS, CDR2 YYNGEE. The ends were cut back, 0 bases at V and 4 bases at J, with 7 bases in the middle. This CDR3 spans 13 amino acids. The CDR3: CASSVVGGETQYF. DNA for the CDR3: TGTGCCAGCAGCGTAGTGGGGGGAGAGACCCAGTACTTC.

This clone was counted once. The rearrangement links TRBV6-6 to TRBJ2-7, with TRBD2 identical over 7 bases. Per the germline V gene, CDR1 is MNHNY and CDR2 is SVGAGI (reference sequence). This CDR3 spans 15 amino acids. The junction had 11 bases not matched to a gene; V was cut back by 5 bases and J by 4 bases. The CDR3 sequence is CASSPRGGLGYEQYF. DNA for the CDR3: TGTGCCAGCAGTCCCCGGGGAGGGTTGGGTTACGAGCAGTACTTC.

The chain recombines TRBV5-6 with TRBJ1-2, with TRBD1 matching over 8 bases. The CDR3 covers 16 residues. Unmatched junction bases numbered 13, after V lost 4 bases and J lost 5 bases. Germline CDR1 is SGHDT and CDR2 is YYEEEE. This CDR3 reads CASSAKGTQGAYGYTF. The CDR3 coding sequence is TGTGCCAGCAGCGCCAAGGGTACCCAGGGGGCTTATGGCTACACCTTC.

The gene calls are TRBV7-9 and TRBJ1-4, with D perhaps matching TRBD1 (5 bases). CDR3 length: 13 residues. V was shortened by 3 bases and J by 6 bases, with 8 bases between the two germline ends. CDR1 and CDR2 (germline): SEHNR, FQNEAQ (reference sequence). CDR3 in DNA: TGTGCCAGCAGCTTCCAGGGCGATGAAAAACTGTTTTTT. Its protein is CASSFQGDEKLFF. Filled out from reference TRBV7-9 and TRBJ1-4, the complete variable domain reads DTGVSQNPRHKITKRGQNVTFRCDPISEHNRLYWYRQTLGQGPEFLTYFQNEAQLEKSRLLSDRFSAERPKGSFSTLEIQRTEQGDSAMYLCASSFQGDEKLFFGSGTQLSVL.